This section outlines one T cell receptor (beta chain) sequence together with its context. The antigen remains unidentified. TCRdb reprocessed the 5' RACE reads via MiXCR and lists one record per CDR3 protein. This table has about 430,000 distinct CDR3 sequences, approximately 24% appearing once. The sample is drawn from a study of T-cell memory formation after mild COVID-19. Study-level findings and limits: Several responding clones turned up in pre-infection memory, indicating that cross-reactive memory may have taken part. Clones contracting over day 15 to 85 were CD4/CD8 balanced, with later expanders leaning CD4+.

The specimen was PBMCs or a T cell subset sorted from them (not recorded which). The clonotype was recovered from an adult woman who had mild COVID-19 (a few samples of this study predate the infection). Cell type and time point are not known.

The CDR3 coding sequence is TGTGCCAGCACCCCCCTTCGGGGCTCCTCCTACGAGCAGTACTTC. Its translation is CASTPLRGSSYEQYF. This chain joins TRBV7-9 and TRBJ2-7, with D possibly being TRBD1 or TRBD2 (5 bases each). Between the trimmed V and J ends, which lost 7 bases and 0 bases, there was a span of 16 bases. In germline, CDR1 is SEHNR, CDR2 FQNEAQ (reference sequence). This CDR3 contains 15 residues.